Each of the 17 T cell receptor beta chains below was sequenced from the same sample in a study of blood T cells in healthy people across ages. The use of a sample-barcoded 5' primer and a J-beta primer mix characterized a second PCR of about 7 to 12 cycles. MiXCR, run by TCRdb on the 5' RACE reads, gives a single entry per CDR3 protein. The sample records about 1,400,000 distinct CDR3 sequences, around 55% being singletons. Sample: blood. Receptors were obtained from a man between 18 and 35 years old in good health.

V is TRBV5-4 and J is TRBJ1-2; the D gene is possibly TRBD1 (5 bases). The V and J ends lost 4 bases and 4 bases respectively, with 14 bases between them. Germline assignment: CDR1 SGHNT and CDR2 YYREEE (reference sequence). The CDR3 has 14 amino acids. CDR3 loop: CASSRGALLYGYTF. CDR3 bases: TGTGCCAGCAGCCGCGGGGCACTCCTCTATGGCTACACCTTC.

The J gene is TRBJ2-7, the V gene TRBV5-1; TRBD2 might be the D (6 bases). The V end was cut by 4 bases, the J end by 7 bases, with 21 bases between. CDR1 SGHRS and CDR2 YFSETQ come from the germline V gene. The length of the CDR3 is 15 residues. CDR3 coding DNA: TGCGCCAGCAGCGTGGGGGTTGGACCCGGGGGAGAGCAGTACTTC. This encodes CASSVGVGPGGEQYF.

V gene TRBV6-2 or TRBV6-3 combines with J gene TRBJ2-1; TRBD2 matches 8 bases. This CDR3 has 16 amino acids. Germline V gene sequence: CDR1 MNHEY, CDR2 SVGEGT. V was pared by 8 bases and J by 6 bases, with 15 bases of the junction left unmatched. The CDR3 protein is CASGTRGARNINEQFF. CDR3 in DNA: TGTGCCAGCGGGACGCGGGGGGCCCGAAACATCAATGAGCAGTTCTTC.

V is TRBV20-1 and J is TRBJ2-7, with 9 positions matching TRBD1. The CDR3 has 13 residues. Germline trimming cut 3 bases from V and 5 bases from J; bases unmatched to any gene: 5. Germline assignment: CDR1 DFQATT and CDR2 SNEGSKA (reference sequence). For the CDR3, the DNA is TGCAGTGCTAGTCGGGACAGGGCCCACGAGCAGTACTTC. Protein sequence: CSASRDRAHEQYF.

This clonotype was found a few times. The J gene is TRBJ2-4, the V gene TRBV30, with 13 bases that match TRBD2. Looked up from germline, CDR1 is GTSNPN and CDR2 is SVGIG (reference sequence). The ends lost 0 bases at V and 13 bases at J; junction bases unmatched: 15. There are 17 residues in the CDR3. The CDR3 coding sequence is TGTGCCTGGAGTGTTCCGACCTGGACTAGCGGGAGTAGTGAGCAGTACTTC. Residues: CAWSVPTWTSGSSEQYF.

The sample holds a few counts of this clonotype. V usage is TRBV29-1 and J usage is TRBJ2-7, with D tentatively TRBD1 (5 bases). Deletions cut 2 bases from V and 2 bases from J, with 13 bases between. The CDR3 spans 14 residues. From germline, CDR1 is SQVTM and CDR2 ANQGSEA. Here the CDR3 DNA reads TGCAGCGTTGAATCGCCAGGGATACCCTACGAGCAGTACTTC. It specifies CSVESPGIPYEQYF.

J is TRBJ2-1 and V is TRBV12-3 or TRBV12-4; unclear D gene. The CDR3 consists of 11 residues. Trimming stripped 3 bases from V and 9 bases from J, with 6 bases between. The CDR3 nucleotides are TGTGCCAGCAGTTTTCTCCTTGAGCAGTTCTTC. Its translation: CASSFLLEQFF.

CDR3 sequence (DNA): TGTGCCAGCAGCTCGACCTGGGACGGCCCCTCTGGGGCCAACGTCCTGACTTTC. It translates to CASSSTWDGPSGANVLTF. The chain uses TRBV11-2 and TRBJ2-6; D may match TRBD1 or TRBD2 (5 bases each). The V end was cut by 4 bases, the J end by 0 bases, with 16 bases between. CDR1 is SGHAT and CDR2 is FQNNGV in the germline V gene. CDR3 size: 18 residues.

The sample holds a few counts of this clonotype. The chain couples TRBV5-1 to TRBJ2-7, with D perhaps matching TRBD1 (6 bases). The germline V gene encodes CDR1 SGHRS and CDR2 YFSETQ. The germline V and J ends were trimmed by 0 bases and 3 bases, with 10 bases remaining between them. The CDR3 consists of 14 residues. DNA of the CDR3: TGCGCCAGCAGCTTGGGACGGGACAACTACGAGCAGTACTTC. This translates into CASSLGRDNYEQYF.

CDR3 in amino acids: CASRPGDTGELFF. The DNA of the CDR3 is TGTGCCAGCAGACCCGGAGATACCGGGGAGCTGTTTTTT. The chain links TRBV2 to TRBJ2-2; no reliable D call. With 6 bases removed from V and 5 bases from J, the gap between germline ends came to 10 bases. Germline CDR1 and CDR2: SNHLY and FYNNEI. CDR3 length equals 13 residues.

This clonotype was observed a few times. The J gene is TRBJ2-7, the V gene TRBV28, with D perhaps matching TRBD2 (6 bases). Germline assignment: CDR1 MDHEN and CDR2 SYDVKM. CDR3 length: 14 amino acids. The V end lost 6 bases, the J end lost 5 bases, and 17 bases lay between the germline ends. CDR3 nucleotides: TGTGCCAGCAGACCCTCGGGCGGCGGGAACGAGCAGTACTTC. Its protein is CASRPSGGGNEQYF.

The rearrangement links TRBV24-1 to TRBJ2-3; TRBD1 aligns across 7 bases. This CDR3 has 14 amino acids. Germline V CDR1 and CDR2: KGHDR, SFDVKD. CDR3 residues: CATGIKGASDTQYF. CDR3 nucleotide sequence: TGTGCTACCGGGATTAAGGGGGCGTCAGATACGCAGTATTTT.

The chain carries TRBV6-6 and TRBJ2-2; TRBD2 matches 8 bases. Germline V gene lookup returns CDR1 MNHNY and CDR2 SVGAGI (reference sequence). The CDR3 consists of 17 residues. V trimming: 4 bases; J trimming: 2 bases; junction bases outside the gene matches: 9. The CDR3 nucleotides are TGTGCCAGCAGTTGGGCTAGCGGGCCGTCAAACACCGGGGAGCTGTTTTTT. This gives the protein CASSWASGPSNTGELFF.

The chain is built from TRBV2 and TRBJ2-7, with D maybe TRBD1 (5 bases). CDR1 and CDR2 (germline): SNHLY, FYNNEI. This CDR3 spans 13 amino acids. Trimming removed 4 bases at V and 6 bases at J, with 13 bases between. CDR3: CASSVGQGGEQYF. The DNA of the CDR3 is TGTGCCAGCAGTGTTGGGCAGGGCGGCGAGCAGTACTTC.

The chain couples TRBV20-1 to TRBJ2-5, with D possibly TRBD1 on 5 matching bases. Trimming stripped 0 bases from V and 0 bases from J, with 14 bases between. There are 16 residues in the CDR3. Germline lookup yields CDR1 DFQATT and CDR2 SNEGSKA (reference sequence). The chain's CDR3 is CSARDPSGPYQETQYF. Here the CDR3 DNA reads TGCAGTGCTAGAGATCCCTCAGGGCCGTACCAAGAGACCCAGTACTTC.

There are a few counts of this clonotype. The genes are TRBV7-9 and TRBJ2-4, with D maybe TRBD2 (6 bases). Germline V lookup: CDR1 SEHNR, CDR2 FQNEAQ (reference sequence). Trimming took off 6 bases at V and 7 bases at J, with 13 bases between the two ends. This CDR3 comprises 13 residues. CDR3 in amino acids: CASSPVRGNIQYF. CDR3 nucleotide sequence: TGTGCCAGCAGTCCCGTCCGGGGGAACATTCAGTACTTC.

Worth noting for this clonotype: A junction boundary mismatches the germline segment, possibly from a read error. J is TRBJ2-1 and V is TRBV7-2, with 9 bases matching TRBD2. The CDR3 consists of 15 residues. CDR1 SGHTA and CDR2 FQGNSA come from the germline V gene. DNA of the CDR3: TGTGCCAGCAGCTTATCTGCGGGGGGGTACAGTGAGCAGTTCTTC. Residues: CASSLSAGGYSEQFF.